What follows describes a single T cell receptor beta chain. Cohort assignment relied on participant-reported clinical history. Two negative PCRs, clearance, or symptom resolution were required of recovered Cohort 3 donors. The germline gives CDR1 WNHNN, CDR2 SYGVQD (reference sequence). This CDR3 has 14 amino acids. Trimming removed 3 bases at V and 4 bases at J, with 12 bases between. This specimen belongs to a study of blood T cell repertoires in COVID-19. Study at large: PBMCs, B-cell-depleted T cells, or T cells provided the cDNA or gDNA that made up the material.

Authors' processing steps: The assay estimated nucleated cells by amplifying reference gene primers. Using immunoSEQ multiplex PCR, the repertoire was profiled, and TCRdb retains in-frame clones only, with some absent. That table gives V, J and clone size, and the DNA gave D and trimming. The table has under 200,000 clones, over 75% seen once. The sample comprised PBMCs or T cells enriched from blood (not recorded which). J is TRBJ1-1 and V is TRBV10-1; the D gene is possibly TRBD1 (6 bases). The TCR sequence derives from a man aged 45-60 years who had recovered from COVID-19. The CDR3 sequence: CASSEAGVSTEAFF. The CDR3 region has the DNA TGCGCCAGCAGTGAAGCAGGGGTATCCACTGAAGCTTTCTTT.